The rows below give T cell receptor beta chains drawn from one sample of a study of radiotherapy plus CTLA-4 blockade in lung cancer. Sequencing used immunoSEQ multiplex PCR; TCRdb keeps in-frame clones, though not all of them. The top ten hold about 7% of the sample, which has 95,000 to 150,000 clones, around 90% seen once. The sequencing here drew on peripheral blood, taken from a patient treated with radiotherapy plus ipilimumab. These TCRs come from a human donor with non-small cell lung cancer that progressed on radiotherapy plus ipilimumab. The CDR3 runs from the conserved cysteine through the conserved F or W. The D gene is left open where the match is weak. Some rows have no size entry. The others give once, few or many, or a class for an expanded clone.

clone_size j_call d_call v_call cdr3_length cdr3_aa cdr3_nt
. TRBJ2-5 . TRBV7-3 15 CASSDRPGSWETQYF TGTGCCAGCAGCGATAGACCCGGCTCTTGGGAGACCCAGTACTTC
. TRBJ1-1 TRBD1 TRBV6-1 13 CASRNTGATEAFF TGTGCCAGCAGAAATACAGGGGCCACTGAAGCTTTCTTT
. TRBJ1-2 TRBD1 TRBV5-1 15 CASSTTGTGAYGYTF TGCGCCAGCAGCACAACCGGGACAGGGGCTTATGGCTACACCTTC
once TRBJ1-5 . TRBV19 12 CASTKGLQPQHF TGTGCCAGTACGAAGGGTTTGCAGCCCCAGCATTTT
. TRBJ1-2 . TRBV2 12 CASSRTANGYTF TGTGCCAGTTCGAGGACAGCGAACGGCTACACCTTC
. TRBJ1-2 TRBD1 TRBV5-1 14 CASSFDRGFYGYTF TGCGCCAGCAGCTTCGACAGGGGTTTCTATGGCTACACCTTC
. TRBJ2-5 TRBD1 TRBV5-1 16 CASSYPGQGAQETQYF TGCGCCAGCAGCTACCCGGGACAGGGGGCCCAAGAGACCCAGTACTTC
. TRBJ2-7 . TRBV18 14 CASSWDARSYEQYF TGTGCCAGCTCGTGGGACGCCCGCTCCTACGAGCAGTACTTC
once TRBJ1-1 . TRBV19 13 CASSTGAGTEAFF TGTGCCAGTAGTACGGGGGCGGGGACTGAAGCTTTCTTT
. TRBJ1-5 TRBD1 TRBV19 16 CASSIKGQGRDQPQHF TGTGCCAGTAGTATCAAGGGACAGGGGAGGGATCAGCCCCAGCATTTT
. TRBJ2-7 . TRBV7-3 15 CANPTRLHTTYEQYF TGTGCCAATCCGACTAGACTGCATACAACCTACGAGCAGTACTTC
. TRBJ2-7 . TRBV6-1 16 CASSEPLTGRGGEQYF TGTGCCAGCAGTGAACCCCTGACAGGTCGAGGGGGGGAGCAGTACTTC
. TRBJ2-5 . TRBV5-1 14 CASSPGGLGETQYF TGCGCTAGCAGCCCCGGAGGGCTCGGGGAGACCCAGTACTTC
. TRBJ2-2 . TRBV11-1 15 CASSLNSLMGGELFF TGTGCCAGCAGCTTAAACAGCCTTATGGGCGGGGAGCTGTTTTTT
. TRBJ1-1 TRBD1 TRBV7-9 15 CASSNKRQGLTEAFF TGTGCCAGCAGCAACAAGCGACAGGGACTCACTGAAGCTTTCTTT
. TRBJ2-2 TRBD1 TRBV4-1 15 CASSRDRGNTGELFF TGCGCCAGCAGCAGGGACAGGGGGAACACCGGGGAGCTGTTTTTT
. TRBJ1-2 . TRBV19 13 CASSMEGNYGYTF TGTGCCAGTAGTATGGAGGGAAACTATGGCTACACCTTC
few TRBJ1-2 . TRBV10-3 12 CAISETGDGYTF TGTGCCATCAGTGAGACCGGGGATGGCTACACCTTC
. TRBJ2-5 . TRBV5-1 14 CASSSLTGQETQYF TGCGCCAGCAGCTCATTGACAGGACAAGAGACCCAGTACTTC
few TRBJ1-2 . TRBV5-1 15 CASSPLLKQDYGYTF TGCGCCAGCAGCCCCCTTTTGAAACAGGACTATGGCTACACCTTC
. TRBJ1-1 . TRBV7-8 15 CASSPTTGTITEAFF TGTGCCAGCAGCCCTACAACAGGAACCATCACTGAAGCTTTCTTT
. TRBJ1-3 TRBD1 TRBV6-1 18 CASSGKIGWDSSGNTIYF TGTGCCAGCAGTGGAAAAATAGGCTGGGACAGCTCTGGAAACACCATATATTTT
. TRBJ1-6 . TRBV2 13 CASSSASNSPLHF TGTGCCAGCAGCAGTGCCTCTAATTCACCCCTCCACTTT
once TRBJ1-5 TRBD1 TRBV7-8 14 CASSYRGSNQPQHF TGTGCCAGCAGCTACAGGGGCAGCAATCAGCCCCAGCATTTT
. TRBJ2-3 TRBD2 TRBV5-1 16 CASSLAGGRESDTQYF TGCGCCAGCAGCTTGGCCGGTGGGCGGGAGTCGGATACGCAGTATTTT
. TRBJ2-7 TRBD1 TRBV11-2 13 CASKGQGTYEQYF TGTGCCAGCAAAGGACAGGGGACCTACGAGCAGTACTTC
. TRBJ2-5 TRBD2 TRBV7-2 16 CASSIRTSGSMETQYF TGTGCCAGCAGCATCAGGACTAGCGGGAGTATGGAGACCCAGTACTTC
. TRBJ1-2 TRBD1 TRBV19 14 CASSMQGGNYGYTF TGTGCCAGTAGTATGCAGGGGGGGAACTATGGCTACACCTTC
. TRBJ2-5 TRBD1 TRBV7-7 15 CASSLGTGGLETQYF TGTGCTAGCAGCTTGGGAACAGGGGGTCTCGAGACCCAGTACTTC
. TRBJ2-7 . TRBV4-1 22 CASSQGGYDRRGKGWISYEQYF TGCGCCAGCAGCCAAGGGGGATATGACAGAAGAGGGAAGGGATGGATCTCCTACGAGCAGTACTTC
. TRBJ2-7 TRBD2 TRBV7-2 14 CAISSGRISYEQYF TGTGCCATATCAAGCGGGAGAATTTCCTACGAGCAGTACTTC
. TRBJ1-1 . TRBV27 15 CASSLFPGRDTEAFF TGTGCCAGCAGTTTATTTCCAGGGCGGGACACTGAAGCTTTCTTT
. TRBJ2-7 . TRBV5-4 15 CASSTGGSASYEQYF TGTGCCAGCAGCACCGGTGGTAGCGCTTCCTACGAGCAGTACTTC
. TRBJ1-5 . TRBV5-4 17 CASSPRTATHSNQPQHF TGTGCCAGCAGCCCGAGGACAGCGACCCATAGCAATCAGCCCCAGCATTTT
. TRBJ2-7 . TRBV4-1 12 CASSQSGLEQYF TGCGCCAGCAGCCAATCGGGTTTGGAGCAGTACTTC
. TRBJ2-7 . TRBV29-1 13 CSTTGWSSYEQYF TGCAGTACCACCGGTTGGAGCTCCTACGAGCAGTACTTC
. TRBJ1-4 . TRBV19 15 CASSPPEALGEKLFF TGTGCCAGTAGTCCTCCCGAGGCTTTGGGTGAAAAACTGTTTTTT
few TRBJ2-5 TRBD2 TRBV7-6 17 CASSLLGLAEVGETQYF TGTGCCAGCAGCTTATTGGGACTAGCGGAGGTCGGGGAGACCCAGTACTTC
. TRBJ1-1 TRBD1 TRBV18 15 CASRPRTGGAAEAFF TGTGCCAGCCGACCCCGGACAGGGGGCGCGGCTGAAGCTTTCTTT
few TRBJ1-1 . TRBV9 14 CASSVGTVNTEAFF TGTGCCAGCAGCGTAGGGACAGTTAACACTGAAGCTTTCTTT
. TRBJ2-2 . TRBV9 16 CASSSQQGPNTGELFF TGTGCCAGCAGCTCCCAACAGGGACCTAACACCGGGGAGCTGTTTTTT
. TRBJ2-2 . TRBV9 15 CASSPRDSNTGELFF TGTGCCAGCAGCCCCCGGGACTCAAACACCGGGGAGCTGTTTTTT
. TRBJ2-7 TRBD1 TRBV11-3 12 CASSRDRAGQYF TGTGCCAGCAGTCGGGACAGGGCCGGGCAGTACTTC
. TRBJ1-6 . TRBV25-1 16 CASSEAGSSYNSPLHF TGTGCCAGCAGTGAAGCAGGGAGCTCCTATAATTCACCCCTCCACTTT
. TRBJ2-1 . TRBV7-8 16 CASSLGGIGERDEQFF TGTGCCAGCAGCTTAGGGGGGATCGGGGAACGGGATGAGCAGTTCTTC
. TRBJ1-2 . TRBV6-1 15 CASRSKGARGYGYTF TGTGCCAGCAGGTCGAAGGGCGCCCGGGGCTATGGCTACACCTTC
. TRBJ2-7 . TRBV19 14 CASSILGPTYEQYF TGTGCCAGTAGTATTTTGGGGCCGACCTACGAGCAGTACTTC
. TRBJ2-7 TRBD2 TRBV30 16 CAWSVIPLAGGPEQYF TGTGCCTGGAGTGTAATCCCACTAGCGGGAGGGCCCGAGCAGTACTTC